A selection of T cell receptor beta chains follows, all from one sample in a study of monozygotic twins with inflammatory bowel disease. TCRdb reprocessed the 5' RACE reads and stores each CDR3 protein as one record, lacking DNA. The table lists just over 300,000 distinct CDR3 sequences. Sequences were obtained from blood. These receptors all stem from a human donor with ulcerative colitis or Crohn's disease, or a healthy co-twin of an affected twin (not recorded which). Each CDR3 is given with its conserved first and last residue.

>TRBJ2-7|TRBV20-1
CSARELAGASYEQYF
>TRBJ2-7|TRBV28
CASRTRSGYDEQYF
>TRBJ2-5|TRBV6-5
CASSYSKLVETQYF
>TRBJ2-4|TRBV7-2
CASSLTSGLAGENIQYF
>TRBJ1-5|TRBV28
CASSRSTSGNQPQHF
>TRBJ2-4|TRBV20-1
CSAVDRFGAKNIQYF
>TRBJ2-7|TRBV25-1
CASSESPAGYFEQYF
>TRBJ2-5|TRBV10-3
CAISDRYQETQYF
>TRBJ2-3|TRBV7-9
CASSAGFQPSTDTQYF
>TRBJ2-5|TRBV6-5
CASSRWGETQYF
>TRBJ2-4|TRBV7-9
CASSLGGAQNIQYF
>TRBJ2-7|TRBV10-3
CAISDSNYEQYF
>TRBJ2-7|TRBV4-3
CASSQDGGYEQYF
>TRBJ2-7|TRBV18
CASSPLTGPYEQYF
>TRBJ2-7|TRBV24-1
CATSDLGTSGTYEQYF
>TRBJ2-1|TRBV5-1
CASSSTGDSYNEQFF
>TRBJ1-3|TRBV6-1
CASSRSSVISGNTIYF
>TRBJ1-5|TRBV18
CASSPGQGSYSNQPQHF
>TRBJ2-1|TRBV10-3
CAISEIGDDEQFF
>TRBJ1-1|TRBV12-3/TRBV12-4
CASTPRGASFSEAFF
>TRBJ2-5|TRBV20-1
CSARSGFQETQYF
>TRBJ2-7|TRBV20-1
CSAKGQGYEQYF
>TRBJ1-4|TRBV20-1
CSAPPGVTNEKLFF
>TRBJ2-7|TRBV11-2
CASSLVTSGRGGSYEQYF
>TRBJ2-3|TRBV25-1
CASSEGVTWGTDTQYF
>TRBJ2-7|TRBV20-1
CSGSAPSSYEQYF
>TRBJ2-2|TRBV20-1
CSARVFLAGGSITGELFF
>TRBJ2-2|TRBV12-3/TRBV12-4
CASSFPPSGRMSGELFF
>TRBJ1-1|TRBV4-3
CASSPTDRGQVEAFF
>TRBJ2-3|TRBV7-2
CASSRRTSGREDTQYF
>TRBJ1-1|TRBV28
CASSQFPTGRTEAFF
>TRBJ2-1|TRBV2
CASYGGVYNEQFF
>TRBJ2-2|TRBV12-3/TRBV12-4
CASSLGAPGELFF
>TRBJ2-1|TRBV7-2
CASRIGGGPYNEQFF
>TRBJ2-1|TRBV7-2
CASSLVRSSDEQFF
>TRBJ1-4|TRBV12-3/TRBV12-4
CASSFSGTAEKLFF
>TRBJ2-2|TRBV27
CASSPRTGGGMNTGELFF
>TRBJ1-5|TRBV12-3/TRBV12-4
CASRSTGSLNQPQHF
>TRBJ2-3|TRBV7-3
CASSSGLSMSDTQYF
>TRBJ2-3|TRBV20-1
CSAIVTTSTDTQYF
>TRBJ1-3|TRBV30
CAWSLGNSGNTIYF
>TRBJ2-6|TRBV28
CASSFFSGANVLTF
>TRBJ2-1|TRBV7-9
CASKWGTGNEQFF
>TRBJ2-7|TRBV5-1
CASSFEGYEQYF
>TRBJ2-3|TRBV5-4
CASSLAWPRGTDTQYF
>TRBJ1-4|TRBV28
CASTSPGQWEKLFF
>TRBJ1-1|TRBV18
CASSPGQGAVGEAFF
>TRBJ1-1|TRBV7-9
CASSLGSRGSEAFF
>TRBJ1-5|TRBV27
CASSYNGVYSNQPQHF
>TRBJ2-3|TRBV6-2/TRBV6-3
CASRPNIGGTDTQYF
>TRBJ2-1|TRBV6-5
CASSYRGLAGVLNEQFF
>TRBJ2-3|TRBV7-2
CASSTFRDTQYF
>TRBJ2-4|TRBV3-1
CASSQELGGNIQYF
>TRBJ1-4|TRBV18
CASSRDKNEKLFF
>TRBJ2-2|TRBV14
CASSQDSYTGELFF
>TRBJ2-7|TRBV7-9
CASSLYRDHYEQYF
>TRBJ1-6|TRBV5-1
CASSLSSVLDAPLHF